A single sample gave rise to the 13 T cell receptor beta chains below, sequenced in a study of T cells in Graves' hyperthyroidism and ophthalmopathy. It was RNA transcripts that yielded the amplified TCR beta CDR3 regions. Carried out on the TCR CDR3, a first-round RT-PCR used the HTBI primer set. TCRdb called the multiplex PCR reads again in MiXCR, with one record for every CDR3 protein. The sample includes hundreds of thousands of distinct CDR3 sequences, approximately 15% of them seen just once. Sample: blood. These TCRs come from a woman aged 50 to 65 with Graves' ophthalmopathy.

The CDR3 protein is CASRQASANTGELFF. CDR3 DNA sequence: TGTGCCAGCAGGCAAGCTAGCGCGAACACCGGGGAGCTGTTTTTT. V gene TRBV11-2 combines with J gene TRBJ2-2, with D perhaps TRBD2 (6 bases). The germline V and J ends were trimmed by 6 bases and 0 bases, with 11 bases remaining between them. This CDR3 spans 15 amino acids. From germline, CDR1 is SGHAT and CDR2 FQNNGV.

This clonotype was picked up a small number of times. The CDR3 nucleotides read TGCAGTGCTAAATTTTCGCGGGAGGGCCTGAGAAATGAGCAGTTCTTC. Protein: CSAKFSREGLRNEQFF. V and J are TRBV20-1 and TRBJ2-1, with 9 positions matching TRBD2. This CDR3 has 16 amino acids. Germline CDR1 and CDR2: DFQATT and SNEGSKA (reference sequence). V dropped 4 bases and J dropped 7; count of bases not matched to a gene: 14.

This clonotype turned up a few times. The V call is TRBV6-6, the J call TRBJ2-1; TRBD1 is a possible D gene (5 bases). This CDR3 comprises 16 residues. V was pared by 0 bases and J by 4 bases, with 13 bases between. CDR1 MNHNY and CDR2 SVGAGI come from the germline V gene (reference sequence). The CDR3: CASSYSDTGGYNEQFF. For the CDR3, the DNA is TGTGCCAGCAGTTACTCGGACACCGGTGGGTACAATGAGCAGTTCTTC.

This clonotype was observed at least ten times. Germline is not matched at one junction end, which may reflect a read error. V and J are TRBV2 and TRBJ2-1; TRBD2 aligns across 11 bases. CDR1 and CDR2 (germline): SNHLY, FYNNEI. This CDR3 has 15 amino acids. CDR3 coding DNA: TGTGCCAGCAGTCGATCGACTAGCGGGGACCGCCCCTTGATCTTC. Translation gives CASSRSTSGDRPLIF.

This clonotype was observed at least ten times. The rearrangement joins TRBV6-1 to TRBJ2-3; possible D gene TRBD2, 6 bases. The CDR3 extends over 15 amino acids. The V and J ends lost 10 bases and 4 bases respectively, with 21 bases between them. Germline-derived CDR1 and CDR2 are MNHNS and SASEGT. The CDR3 is CATILGPWGADTQYF. DNA for the CDR3: TGTGCCACTATCCTCGGCCCATGGGGGGCAGATACGCAGTATTTT.

This clonotype occurred a few times. The chain couples TRBV6-2 or TRBV6-3 to TRBJ2-1, with D unclear. V was shortened by 0 bases and J by 7 bases, with 7 bases between the two germline ends. The CDR3 covers 13 residues. Germline-derived CDR1 and CDR2 are MNHEY and SVGEGT. CDR3 amino acids: CASSYSIRNEQFF. CDR3 sequence (DNA): TGTGCCAGCAGTTACTCGATCCGGAATGAGCAGTTCTTC.

The chain employs TRBV9 and TRBJ2-3, with D maybe TRBD2 (6 bases). This CDR3 contains 13 residues. Germline loops: CDR1 SGDLS, CDR2 YYNGEE. Trimming cost V 6 bases and J 4 bases, with 12 bases left between them. CDR3 DNA sequence: TGTGCCAGCACCGGCGGGACGGCAGATACGCAGTATTTT. This gives the protein CASTGGTADTQYF.

This clonotype has just a few counts. This chain links TRBV29-1 with TRBJ2-7; 10 bases match TRBD1. There are 14 residues in the CDR3. The V and J ends lost 6 bases and 4 bases, in that order; junction bases with no gene match: 9. From germline, CDR1 is SQVTM and CDR2 ANQGSEA. The CDR3 nucleotides read TGCAGCGTCGGAGACAGGGGGCGTATATACGAGCAGTACTTC. Its protein product is CSVGDRGRIYEQYF.

CDR3 in DNA: TGCGCCAGCAGCCAAGGACTAGCGGGACACTCCTACAATGAGCAGTTCTTC. Protein sequence: CASSQGLAGHSYNEQFF. The J gene is TRBJ2-1, the V gene TRBV5-1, with TRBD2 identical over 12 bases. The CDR3 has 17 amino acids. Germline V gene sequence: CDR1 SGHRS, CDR2 YFSETQ. V lost 4 bases and J lost 0; bases outside the gene matches: 5.

This clonotype was recorded many times. The chain recombines TRBV19 with TRBJ1-5; TRBD1 aligns across 9 bases. V was clipped by 7 bases and J by 4 bases; unmatched bases: 5. Germline V gene data show CDR1 as LNHDA and CDR2 as SQIVND (reference sequence). The CDR3 runs 14 residues. The CDR3 here is CASIGTGKNQPQHF. The CDR3 DNA follows: TGTGCCAGTATTGGGACAGGGAAGAATCAGCCCCAGCATTTT.

About this clonotype itself: Compared with germline, one end of the junction differs, possibly owing to a read error. The chain has TRBV7-8 and TRBJ2-3; 8 positions match TRBD2. This CDR3 is 15 amino acids long. Germline-derived CDR1 and CDR2 are SGHVS and FQNEAQ. CDR3 sequence (DNA): TGTGCCGGCAGAGAGAGCGGGAGTCTCGCGGATACGCAGTATTTT. Its protein is CAGRESGSLADTQYF.

The J gene is TRBJ1-3, the V gene TRBV29-1; a weak D match, TRBD1 (6 bases). The V end was cut by 8 bases, the J end by 0 bases, with 26 bases between. Germline V gene data show CDR1 as SQVTM and CDR2 as ANQGSEA. The CDR3 totals 18 residues. As DNA, the CDR3 is TGCAGCCCTAAAGGACAGTTCCCCGACTTAAGCTCTGGAAACACCATATATTTT. Translated: CSPKGQFPDLSSGNTIYF.

This clonotype came up many times. This chain uses TRBV5-1 with TRBJ2-1; D is perhaps TRBD2 (6 bases). V was pared by 4 bases and J by 5 bases, with 13 bases between. The germline CDR1 and CDR2 sequences are SGHRS and YFSETQ. CDR3 length equals 14 residues. CDR3 nucleotide sequence: TGCGCCAGCAGCCCCAGGGCTAGCGACAATGAGCAGTTCTTC. This encodes CASSPRASDNEQFF.